Listed below are T cell receptor beta chains from one sample, sequenced in a study of monozygotic twins with inflammatory bowel disease. After re-calling the 5' RACE reads, TCRdb lists one entry per CDR3 protein, DNA absent. This listing includes about 450,000 distinct CDR3 sequences. Source material: blood. Receptor source: a human donor with ulcerative colitis or Crohn's disease, or a healthy co-twin of an affected twin (not recorded which). The CDR3 runs from the conserved cysteine through the conserved F or W.

>TRBJ1-1|TRBV29-1
CSVKGYTEAFF
>TRBJ1-1|TRBV10-3
CAIRAGTVSTEAFF
>TRBJ2-3|TRBV20-1
CSANSMVADTQYF
>TRBJ2-1|TRBV7-9
CASAARQAYNEQFF
>TRBJ2-5|TRBV5-5
CASSLLAASGGSRETQYF
>TRBJ2-7|TRBV6-5
CASSYKRGYEQYF
>TRBJ1-1|TRBV10-3
CAISRDRGSTEAFF
>TRBJ1-3|TRBV7-2
CASSLQGRSSGNTIYF
>TRBJ2-3|TRBV4-2
CASSLGTSDTQYF
>TRBJ2-1|TRBV12-3/TRBV12-4
CASSLMAGQFF
>TRBJ2-1|TRBV7-6
CASSLVGSGGYNEQFF
>TRBJ2-1|TRBV9
CASSVGSGAPEQFF
>TRBJ2-7|TRBV7-8
CASSVVGLEQYF
>TRBJ2-3|TRBV29-1
CSVGALGRQDTQYF
>TRBJ2-7|TRBV2
CASKVGDTSYEQYF
>TRBJ1-2|TRBV28
CASSSPHSTGLVGYTF
>TRBJ2-7|TRBV28
CASSFSGSPYEQYF
>TRBJ1-1|TRBV6-1
CASRRPGSRNTEAFF
>TRBJ1-4|TRBV13
CASSSRTGGIGEKLFF
>TRBJ2-7|TRBV6-1
CASSRITEQYF
>TRBJ2-7|TRBV29-1
CSVYLKTVTYEQYF
>TRBJ2-5|TRBV11-2
CASSLGVGGVEETQYF
>TRBJ1-2|TRBV13
CASSLPYPGQGDYGYTF
>TRBJ1-1|TRBV5-1
CASSLWTVNTEAFF
>TRBJ2-1|TRBV5-1
CASSAGNRVGEQFF
>TRBJ1-3|TRBV5-6
CASSKTTGTSGNTIYF
>TRBJ2-7|TRBV5-1
CASSRTSAAYEQYF
>TRBJ1-3|TRBV12-3/TRBV12-4
CASSQDRPKSGNTIYF
>TRBJ1-1|TRBV5-1
CASSLFSGNTEAFF
>TRBJ2-1|TRBV5-1
CASSLTTRSSYNEQFF
>TRBJ2-1|TRBV3-1
CASSLGQIYNEQFF
>TRBJ2-2|TRBV5-1
CASSLSTGPNTGELFF
>TRBJ2-6|TRBV4-1
CASSQSWTGALGANVLTF
>TRBJ2-3|TRBV10-3
CAISEAADTQYF
>TRBJ1-5|TRBV18
CASSAPGMGFGQPQHF
>TRBJ2-1|TRBV9
CASSVYGDSLYNEQFF
>TRBJ2-2|TRBV4-3
CASSSDRAGELFF
>TRBJ2-2|TRBV10-3
CAIRPGTGGASGELFF
>TRBJ1-2|TRBV18
CASSPSQGERGYTF
>TRBJ1-1|TRBV11-2
CASRRPGGNTEAFF